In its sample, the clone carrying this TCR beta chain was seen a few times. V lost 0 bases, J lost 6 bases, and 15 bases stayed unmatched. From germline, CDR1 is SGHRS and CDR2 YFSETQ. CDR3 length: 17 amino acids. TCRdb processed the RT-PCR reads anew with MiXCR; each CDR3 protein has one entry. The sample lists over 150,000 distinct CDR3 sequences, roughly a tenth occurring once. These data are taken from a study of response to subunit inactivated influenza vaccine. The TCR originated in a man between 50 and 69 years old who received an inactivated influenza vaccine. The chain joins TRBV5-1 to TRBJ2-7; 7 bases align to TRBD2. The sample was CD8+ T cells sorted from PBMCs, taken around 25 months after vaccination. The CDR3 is CASSLADLRGVVSEQYF. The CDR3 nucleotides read TGCGCCAGCAGCTTGGCGGATCTTCGGGGGGTGGTAAGCGAGCAGTACTTC. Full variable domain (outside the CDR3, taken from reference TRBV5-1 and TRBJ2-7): KAGVTQTPRYLIKTRGQQVTLSCSPISGHRSVSWYQQTPGQGLQFLFEYFSETQRNKGNFPGRFSGRQFSNSRSEMNVSTLELGDSALYLCASSLADLRGVVSEQYFGPGTRLTVT.